This TCR beta chain is drawn from a study of shared clonotypes between healthy human individuals. Whole-study context: Each donor's CD8 memory used one plate, CD8 naive two, each CD4 subset three. Study findings and constraints: Rarefaction analysis demonstrated incomplete sorted-subset sequencing notwithstanding large depth.

Using immunoSEQ multiplex PCR, the repertoire was profiled, and TCRdb retains in-frame clones only, with some absent. The data show 1.6 million or so clones, 98% to 99% seen once. This clone was detected once. Its cognate antigen is unknown. Germline V gives CDR1 SGHDN, CDR2 FVKESK. The ends were cut back, 5 bases at V and 5 bases at J, with 15 bases in the middle. This CDR3 is built from 15 residues. Each sample came from a Caucasian adult donor living in Nashville, Tennessee. This clonotype originated in a man aged 30-40 years in good health. The rearrangement joins TRBV14 to TRBJ2-2, with a weak D call TRBD1 (6 bases). The sample taken for sequencing was naive CD4+ T cells sorted from blood. Subset of the sample: CD45RA+ positively selected. The CDR3 sequence: CASSKTGLWTGELFF. CDR3 bases: TGTGCCAGCAGCAAAACAGGGTTGTGGACCGGGGAGCTGTTTTTT.